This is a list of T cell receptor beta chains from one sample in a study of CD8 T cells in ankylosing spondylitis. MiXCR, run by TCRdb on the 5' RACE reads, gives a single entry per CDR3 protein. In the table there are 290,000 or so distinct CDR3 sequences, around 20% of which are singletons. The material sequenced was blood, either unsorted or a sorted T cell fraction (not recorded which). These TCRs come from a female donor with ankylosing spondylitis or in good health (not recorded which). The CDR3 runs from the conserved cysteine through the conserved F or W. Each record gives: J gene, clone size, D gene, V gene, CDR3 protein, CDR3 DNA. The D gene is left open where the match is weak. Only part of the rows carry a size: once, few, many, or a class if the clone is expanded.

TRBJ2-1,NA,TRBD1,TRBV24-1,CATSDPDRTNEQFF,TGTGCCACCAGTGACCCGGACAGGACAAATGAGCAGTTCTTC
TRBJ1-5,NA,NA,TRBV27,CASSPFTGLQPQHF,TGTGCCAGCAGTCCGTTCACAGGACTTCAGCCCCAGCATTTT
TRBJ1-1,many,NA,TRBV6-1,CASSPREGDAAFF,TGTGCCAGCAGTCCCCGGGAGGGAGACGCAGCTTTCTTT
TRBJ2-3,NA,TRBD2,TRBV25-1,CASSDLRESTDTQYF,TGTGCCAGCAGTGATTTGCGGGAGAGTACAGATACGCAGTATTTT
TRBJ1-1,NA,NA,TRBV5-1,CASSLPTDPSGTEAFF,TGCGCCAGCAGCCTCCCGACCGACCCGAGCGGCACTGAAGCTTTCTTT
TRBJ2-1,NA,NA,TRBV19,CASMSRGSYNEQFF,TGTGCCAGTATGTCCAGGGGTTCCTACAATGAGCAGTTCTTC
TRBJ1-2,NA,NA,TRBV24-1,CATSDHSEGYTF,TGTGCCACCAGTGACCACTCGGAGGGCTACACCTTC
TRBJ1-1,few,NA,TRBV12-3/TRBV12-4,CASSRDLYTEAFF,TGTGCCAGCAGCCGGGACCTCTACACTGAAGCTTTCTTT
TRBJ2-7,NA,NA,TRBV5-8,CASSWRTSGEQYF,TGTGCCAGCAGCTGGCGGACCTCTGGCGAGCAGTACTTC
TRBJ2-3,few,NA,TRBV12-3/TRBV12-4,CASSFTDFTTDTQYF,TGTGCCAGCAGTTTTACCGATTTTACCACAGATACGCAGTATTTT
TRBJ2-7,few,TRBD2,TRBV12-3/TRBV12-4,CASSLSDSGSYEQYF,TGTGCCAGCAGTTTATCGGATAGCGGGAGTTACGAGCAGTACTTC
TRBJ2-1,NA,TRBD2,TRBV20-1,CSAFPGRARYNEQFF,TGCAGTGCCTTCCCTGGGAGGGCTAGATACAATGAGCAGTTCTTC
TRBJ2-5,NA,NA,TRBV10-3,CAISEYREETQYF,TGTGCCATCAGTGAGTACAGGGAGGAGACCCAGTACTTC
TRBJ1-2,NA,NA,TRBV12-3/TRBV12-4,CASSLTRTRGYTF,TGTGCCAGCAGTTTAACGCGAACGCGTGGCTACACCTTC
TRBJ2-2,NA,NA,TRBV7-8,CASSRTGPGELFF,TGTGCCAGCAGCAGGACCGGACCCGGGGAGCTGTTTTTT
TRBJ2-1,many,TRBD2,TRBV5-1,CASSAQGTSGNEQFF,TGCGCCAGCAGCGCCCAGGGGACTAGCGGTAATGAGCAGTTCTTC
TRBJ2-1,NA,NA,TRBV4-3,CASSPARRGNEQFF,TGCGCCAGCAGCCCAGCTAGGCGGGGCAATGAGCAGTTCTTC
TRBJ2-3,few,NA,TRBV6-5,CASSYFRGYGTDTQYF,TGTGCCAGCAGTTACTTTCGGGGTTACGGCACAGATACGCAGTATTTT
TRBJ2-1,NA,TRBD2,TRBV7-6,CASSPVLAGFNEQFF,TGTGCCAGCAGCCCTGTTCTAGCGGGTTTCAATGAGCAGTTCTTC
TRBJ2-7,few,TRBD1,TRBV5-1,CASSLEGQPFSYEQYF,TGCGCCAGCAGCTTGGAGGGACAGCCCTTCTCCTACGAGCAGTACTTC
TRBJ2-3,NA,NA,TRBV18,CASSPTKSVAASDTQYF,TGTGCCAGCTCACCAACGAAGTCGGTAGCGGCCTCAGATACGCAGTATTTT
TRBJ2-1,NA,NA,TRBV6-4,CASSDSPGAAEQFF,TGTGCCAGCAGTGACTCTCCGGGGGCTGCTGAGCAGTTCTTC
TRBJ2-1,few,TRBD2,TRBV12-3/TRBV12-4,CASTLLAGVSYNEQFF,TGTGCCAGCACCTTGCTAGCGGGAGTGTCCTACAATGAGCAGTTCTTC
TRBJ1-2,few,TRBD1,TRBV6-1,CASSVGQGHGYTF,TGTGCCAGCAGTGTGGGACAGGGCCATGGCTACACCTTC
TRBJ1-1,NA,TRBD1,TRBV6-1,CASSLEGASREAFF,TGTGCCAGCAGCCTCGAGGGGGCGTCCCGGGAAGCTTTCTTT
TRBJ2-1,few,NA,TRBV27,CASSVRVWGDEQFF,TGTGCCAGCAGTGTCCGAGTTTGGGGCGATGAGCAGTTCTTC
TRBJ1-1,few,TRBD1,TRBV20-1,CSALSSSPGQLNTEAFF,TGCAGTGCTCTCTCTTCATCTCCGGGACAGCTGAACACTGAAGCTTTCTTT
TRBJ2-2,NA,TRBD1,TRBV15,CATSRDLQGTGELFF,TGTGCCACCAGCAGAGACCTACAGGGGACCGGGGAGCTGTTTTTT
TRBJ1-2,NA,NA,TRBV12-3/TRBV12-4,CASSSRRGGYGYTF,TGTGCCAGCAGTTCCCGGAGGGGGGGCTATGGCTACACCTTC
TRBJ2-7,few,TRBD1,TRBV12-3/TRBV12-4,CASTRGTEPYEQYF,TGTGCCAGCACCCGAGGGACAGAGCCCTACGAGCAGTACTTC
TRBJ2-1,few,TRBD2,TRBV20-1,CSAPPPASGYNEQFF,TGCAGTGCCCCCCCGCCTGCTAGCGGCTACAATGAGCAGTTCTTC
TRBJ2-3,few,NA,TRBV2,CASDKTRTDTQYF,TGTGCCAGCGACAAGACACGAACAGATACGCAGTATTTT
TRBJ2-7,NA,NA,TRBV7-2,CASSLFGSSLSEQYF,TGTGCCAGCAGCTTATTCGGCTCGAGTCTTTCCGAGCAGTACTTC
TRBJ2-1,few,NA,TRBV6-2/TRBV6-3,CASSAPTSSSKQFF,TGTGCCAGCAGTGCCCCAACTAGCTCCTCCAAGCAGTTCTTC
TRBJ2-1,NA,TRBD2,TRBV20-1,CSAGGLAGPYNEQFF,TGCAGTGCTGGGGGACTAGCGGGACCCTACAATGAGCAGTTCTTC
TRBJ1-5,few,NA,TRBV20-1,CSVSSGLRYQPQHF,TGCAGTGTTTCTTCGGGACTTAGGTATCAGCCCCAGCATTTT
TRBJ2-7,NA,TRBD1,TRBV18,CASSPTSTGTGKVQYF,TGTGCCAGCTCACCGACCTCTACCGGGACAGGGAAGGTGCAGTACTTC
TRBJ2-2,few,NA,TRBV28,CASNRAVGELFF,TGTGCCAGCAATCGGGCGGTCGGGGAGCTGTTTTTT
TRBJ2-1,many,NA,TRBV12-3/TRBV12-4,CASSWGDEQFF,TGTGCCAGCAGCTGGGGGGATGAGCAGTTCTTC
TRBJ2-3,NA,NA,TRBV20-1,CSATPRGLGTDTQYF,TGCAGTGCTACCCCCCGGGGTTTGGGCACAGATACGCAGTATTTT
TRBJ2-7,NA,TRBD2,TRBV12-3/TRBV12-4,CASSPGRVAGVGEQYF,TGTGCCAGCAGCCCGGGCCGAGTAGCGGGAGTGGGTGAGCAGTACTTC
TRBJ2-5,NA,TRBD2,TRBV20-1,CSANSPLAGGETQYF,TGCAGTGCTAATTCCCCACTAGCGGGAGGAGAGACCCAGTACTTC
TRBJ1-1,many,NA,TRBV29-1,CSVEQGMNTEAFF,TGCAGCGTTGAACAGGGAATGAACACTGAAGCTTTCTTT
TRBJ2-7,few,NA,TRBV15,CATSSWGYHSRDTPSHEQYF,TGTGCCACCAGCAGTTGGGGGTATCACTCCCGGGACACTCCGAGCCACGAGCAGTACTTC
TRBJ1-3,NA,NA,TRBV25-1,CASSRPSRWDEASGNTIYF,TGTGCCAGCAGCAGACCCTCCCGGTGGGACGAGGCCTCTGGAAACACCATATATTTT
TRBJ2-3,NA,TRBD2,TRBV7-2,CASSSGLAGPDTQYF,TGTGCCAGCAGCTCCGGACTAGCGGGACCAGATACGCAGTATTTT
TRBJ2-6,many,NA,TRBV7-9,CASSLMVSGANVLTF,TGTGCCAGCAGCTTAATGGTCTCTGGGGCCAACGTCCTGACTTTC
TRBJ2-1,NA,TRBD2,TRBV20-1,CSARLTSGRANEQFF,TGCAGTGCTCGCCTGACTAGCGGGAGGGCAAATGAGCAGTTCTTC
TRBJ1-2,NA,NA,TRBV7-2,CASSRTAEKYGYTF,TGTGCCAGCAGCCGCACAGCCGAGAAGTATGGCTACACCTTC
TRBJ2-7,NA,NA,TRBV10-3,CAISEQDSNEQYF,TGTGCCATCAGTGAACAGGATTCCAACGAGCAGTACTTC
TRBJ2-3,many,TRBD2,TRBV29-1,CSVVLAGGSTDTQYF,TGCAGCGTTGTACTAGCGGGGGGAAGCACAGATACGCAGTATTTT
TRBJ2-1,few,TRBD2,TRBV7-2,CASSLDSSGSYNEQFF,TGTGCCAGCAGCCTCGATTCTAGCGGGAGTTACAATGAGCAGTTCTTC
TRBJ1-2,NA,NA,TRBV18,CASSPPVGIGGYTF,TGTGCCAGCTCACCACCAGTAGGGATCGGCGGCTACACCTTC
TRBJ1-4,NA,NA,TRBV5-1,CASSLEVVPTNEKLFF,TGCGCCAGCAGCTTGGAAGTGGTACCAACTAATGAAAAACTGTTTTTT
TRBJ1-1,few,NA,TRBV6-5,CASSYSGGRGTEAFF,TGTGCCAGCAGTTACTCCGGAGGGAGAGGCACTGAAGCTTTCTTT
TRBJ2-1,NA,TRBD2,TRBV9,CASSVSGSYNEQFF,TGCGCCAGCAGCGTAAGCGGGAGCTACAATGAGCAGTTCTTC
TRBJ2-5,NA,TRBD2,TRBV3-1,CASSQLGTSVETQYF,TGTGCCAGCAGCCAACTCGGGACTAGCGTCGAGACCCAGTACTTC
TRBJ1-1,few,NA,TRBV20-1,CSASGGHTEAFF,TGCAGTGCTAGTGGCGGGCACACTGAAGCTTTCTTT